This TCR beta chain was captured in a study of blood T cell repertoires in COVID-19 (TCRdb year 2020). About the study as a whole: The collaborator samples originated in the United States, Italy and Spain and spanned the acute and convalescent phases of COVID-19. Samples were obtained from the ongoing ImmuneRACE study (first 160 participants) and from over 1,000 subjects provided by 6 global collaborators. A de-identified subject ID, COVID-19 status, age in years and sex were almost always included in the sample metadata. Where HLA class I and class II types were available, the types were taken from metadata supplied by the sample provider, not from assay-based typing. The material from the prospective study consisted of cDNA or gDNA derived from T cells, B-cell-depleted T cells, or PBMCs. A freely available public database, intended as a resource for researchers studying the immune response to SARS-CoV-2, is where the repertoires were released. The dataset comprised deeply sampled blood TCRbeta repertoires from subjects exposed to, actively infected with, or recovered from COVID-19. The paper as a whole reports these results and caveats: How much clinical and demographic metadata was included differed by source and by participant, and the metadata was provided uncurated.

Looking up the germline V gene yields CDR1 KGHSH and CDR2 LQKENI. Its CDR3 holds 14 amino acids, cysteine through phenylalanine. The sequence is cut down to CDR3 DNA, 42 bases in frame from base 1. For this chain, trimming is 2 bases at the V end and 5 bases at the J end, and the number of junction bases without a gene match is 5. TCRbeta CDR3 regions were amplified from genomic DNA by means of the immunoSEQ Assay, a bias-controlled multiplex PCR. The authors processed their data as follows. Within the assay, amplification of reference gene primers was used to estimate how many nucleated cells each sample contained. Sequence reads were collapsed and filtered to measure the absolute abundance of every unique TCRbeta CDR3 rearrangement. For each sample, productive Simpson clonality was calculated by taking the square root of Simpson's diversity index across productive rearrangements. Sourced from immuneACCESS, this table was stored by TCRdb with only in-frame sequences that have V and J called. A share of the clones is absent; for the studies checked, an unresolved V gene accounts for under half, and the remainder has no known explanation. D and trimming were read from the DNA, whereas the V and J calls and clone size are those reported in that table. The sample yields 250,000 or so clones; about 88% were counted once. The ten largest clones capture 5.2% of the sample.

As to this clone: Its antigen is not yet known. It has no much larger one-base neighbor in the sample; base qualities were not kept.

At one collaborating source in Seattle, patients were enrolled during active infection and were followed longitudinally through the course of disease. Whole blood was collected in K2EDTA tubes by collaborating institutions according to the institutions' own protocols. For TCRbeta analysis, collaborators shipped samples as frozen whole blood, isolated PBMCs, or DNA extracted from either of those sample types. The source material was peripheral blood. The source of this sequence is a woman aged 55-75 years with COVID-19, enrolled during active disease. The chain joins TRBV18 to TRBJ1-2, with 7 central nucleotides matching TRBD1. The CDR3 region has the sequence CASSPGTDIYGYTF. The DNA sequence is TGTGCCAGCTCACCAGGGACAGACATATATGGCTACACCTTC. The CDR3, completed at both ends by the reference TRBV18 and TRBJ1-2 genes, gives the full variable domain NAGVMQNPRHLVRRRGQEARLRCSPMKGHSHVYWYRQLPEEGLKFMVYLQKENIIDESGMPKERFSAEFPKEGPSILRIQQVVRGDSAAYFCASSPGTDIYGYTFGSGTRLTVV.